This paragraph covers one T cell receptor (beta chain) sequence. The time point: pretreatment peripheral blood. Urothelial carcinoma affected the patients, and it was locally advanced or metastatic. The sample comes from a study of PD-L1 blockade in urothelial cancer. Study context: As for prior chemotherapy regimens, patients had received 0 to 3.

This CDR3 region has 15 residues. V lost 3 bases to trimming and J lost 3 bases, with 16 bases between them. Germline lookup yields CDR1 SGHNT and CDR2 YYREEE (reference sequence). Synthetic TCR analog templates were spiked into all PCRs individually. Data came from immunoSEQ multiplex PCR; TCRdb stores just in-frame clones and leaves some out. The sample yields about 16,000 clones, 75% to 90% seen once. The clonotype comes from a man in his 70s with urothelial cancer. The chain is built from TRBV5-4 and TRBJ2-7; TRBD2 might be the D (7 bases). This specimen was PBMCs, taken around atezolizumab (anti-PD-L1) treatment. CDR3 region: CASSSGGGGVYEQYF. The CDR3 DNA reads as TGTGCCAGCAGCTCGGGAGGAGGGGGGGTCTACGAGCAGTACTTC. Full variable domain (missing parts from reference TRBV5-4 and TRBJ2-7): ETGVTQSPTHLIKTRGQQVTLRCSSQSGHNTVSWYQQALGQGPQFIFQYYREEENGRGNFPPRFSGLQFPNYSSELNVNALELDDSALYLCASSSGGGGVYEQYFGPGTRLTVT.